Sequencing of this TCR beta chain was carried out in a study of Ad26.COV2.S vaccination and SARS-CoV-2 variants. Overall study: The study gave Ad26.COV2.S intramuscularly, once or twice 56 days apart.

This clone has a single count. Trimming took 6 bases from V and 7 from J, leaving 15 bases between them. This CDR3 spans 14 amino acids. In germline, CDR1 is LNHDA, CDR2 SQIVND (reference sequence). The protocol was immunoSEQ multiplex PCR, while the TCRdb copy is restricted to in-frame clones and leaves out a portion. The data hold about 320,000 clones, with 86% observed a single time. The treatment denotes: 19 received Ad26.COV2.S at low or high dose, single or two shots; 5 received placebo; per-sample allocation not given. On day 63 after the first injection, vaccine and placebo recipients gave samples.

The sequencing used peripheral blood, collected in a trial of Ad26.COV2.S vaccine versus placebo. This clonotype was sampled from a person between 18 and 65 years old who received the Ad26.COV2.S COVID-19 vaccine or a placebo. The chain has TRBV19 and TRBJ1-4; D remains unclear. The CDR3 DNA follows: TGTGCCAGTAGGCCCTCGGGTTTGGGTGAAAAACTGTTTTTT. Translated: CASRPSGLGEKLFF.